This T cell receptor (beta chain) was retrieved from a study of patients and donors after allogeneic stem cell transplantation. TCRdb redid the calling of the RT-PCR reads with MiXCR, one entry per CDR3 protein. The sample contains 90,000 to 130,000 distinct CDR3 sequences, roughly 35% of which appear only once. Germline V gives CDR1 MNHNY, CDR2 SVGAGI (reference sequence). Trimming stripped 5 bases from V and 6 bases from J, with 22 bases between. The CDR3 has 16 residues. The genes are TRBV6-6 and TRBJ1-2; TRBD1 is a possible D gene (6 bases). This TCR derives from a human donor who was either an allogeneic HSCT recipient or a stem cell or donor lymphocyte infusion donor (not recorded which). It is not recorded whose cells these are; they may come from a transplant donor. The sample was blood, either unsorted or a sorted T cell fraction (not recorded which). CDR3 bases: TGTGCCAGCAGTCCCTACGAACAGGGAGAACATAATGGCTACACCTTC. It is translated as CASSPYEQGEHNGYTF.